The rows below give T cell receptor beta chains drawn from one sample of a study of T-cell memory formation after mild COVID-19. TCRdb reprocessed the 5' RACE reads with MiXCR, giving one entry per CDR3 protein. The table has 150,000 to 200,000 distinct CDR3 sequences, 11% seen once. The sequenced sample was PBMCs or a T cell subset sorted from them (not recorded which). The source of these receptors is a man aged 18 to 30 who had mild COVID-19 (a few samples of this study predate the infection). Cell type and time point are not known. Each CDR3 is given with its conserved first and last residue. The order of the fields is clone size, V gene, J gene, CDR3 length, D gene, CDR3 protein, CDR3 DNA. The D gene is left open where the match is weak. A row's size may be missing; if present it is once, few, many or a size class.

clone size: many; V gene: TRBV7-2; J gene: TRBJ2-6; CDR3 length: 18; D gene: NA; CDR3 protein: CASSLVTGSFSGANVLTF; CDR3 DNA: TGTGCCAGCAGCTTAGTCACAGGATCGTTCTCTGGGGCCAACGTCCTGACTTTC
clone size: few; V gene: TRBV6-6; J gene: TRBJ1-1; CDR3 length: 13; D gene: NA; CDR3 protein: CASSYDPRGAAFF; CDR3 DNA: TGTGCCAGCAGTTACGACCCCAGGGGAGCAGCTTTCTTT
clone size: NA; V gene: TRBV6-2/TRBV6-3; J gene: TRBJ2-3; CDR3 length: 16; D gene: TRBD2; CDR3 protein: CASRQGLAGATDTQYF; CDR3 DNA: TGTGCCAGCAGGCAAGGACTAGCGGGGGCCACAGATACGCAGTATTTT
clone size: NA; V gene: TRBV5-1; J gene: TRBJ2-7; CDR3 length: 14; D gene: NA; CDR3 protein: CASSLETGLGEQYF; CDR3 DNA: TGCGCCAGCAGCTTGGAGACTGGGCTGGGTGAGCAGTACTTC
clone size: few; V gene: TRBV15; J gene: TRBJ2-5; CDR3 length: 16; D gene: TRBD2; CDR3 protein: CATSRALGGYQETQYF; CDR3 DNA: TGTGCCACCAGCCGGGCCCTGGGAGGGTACCAAGAGACCCAGTACTTC
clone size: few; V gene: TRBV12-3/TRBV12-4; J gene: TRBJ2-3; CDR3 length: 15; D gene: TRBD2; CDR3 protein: CASSLEGAGSDTQYF; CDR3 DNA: TGTGCCAGCAGCCTCGAGGGAGCGGGGTCAGATACGCAGTATTTT
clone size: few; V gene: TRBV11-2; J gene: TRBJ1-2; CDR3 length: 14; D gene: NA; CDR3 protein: CASSSNRDGFGYTF; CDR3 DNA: TGTGCCAGCAGCTCCAACAGGGATGGATTTGGCTACACCTTC
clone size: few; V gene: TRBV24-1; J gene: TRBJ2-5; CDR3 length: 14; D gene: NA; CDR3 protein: CATSAFGLRETQYF; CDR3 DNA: TGTGCCACCAGTGCATTCGGATTAAGAGAGACCCAGTACTTC
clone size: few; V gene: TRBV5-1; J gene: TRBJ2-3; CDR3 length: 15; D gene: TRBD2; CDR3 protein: CASSLSLAVTDTQYF; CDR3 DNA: TGCGCCAGCAGCTTGAGCCTAGCGGTCACAGATACGCAGTATTTT
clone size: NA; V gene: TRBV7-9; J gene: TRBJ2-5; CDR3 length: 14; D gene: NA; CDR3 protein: CASSFGAGLETQYF; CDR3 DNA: TGTGCCAGCAGCTTTGGGGCAGGGCTGGAGACCCAGTACTTC
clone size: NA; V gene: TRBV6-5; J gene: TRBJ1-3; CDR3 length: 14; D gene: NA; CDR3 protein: CASSAGYYLNTIYF; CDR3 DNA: TGTGCCAGCAGCGCAGGGTACTATCTAAACACCATATATTTT
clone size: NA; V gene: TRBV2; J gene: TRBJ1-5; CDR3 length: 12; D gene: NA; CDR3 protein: CASGGSGQPQHF; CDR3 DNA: TGTGCCAGCGGGGGGAGTGGGCAGCCCCAGCATTTT
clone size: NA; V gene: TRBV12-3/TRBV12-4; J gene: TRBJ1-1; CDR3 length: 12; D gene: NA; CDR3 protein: CASSLGPRTAFF; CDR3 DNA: TGTGCCAGCAGTTTGGGGCCACGCACAGCTTTCTTT
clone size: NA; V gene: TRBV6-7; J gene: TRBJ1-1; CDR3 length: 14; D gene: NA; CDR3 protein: CASSDGAVNTEAFF; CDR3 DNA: TGTGCCAGCAGTGACGGGGCGGTGAACACTGAAGCTTTCTTT
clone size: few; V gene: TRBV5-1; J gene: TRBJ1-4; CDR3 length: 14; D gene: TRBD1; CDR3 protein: CASSGDRGDEKLFF; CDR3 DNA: TGCGCCAGCAGCGGAGACAGGGGGGATGAAAAACTGTTTTTT
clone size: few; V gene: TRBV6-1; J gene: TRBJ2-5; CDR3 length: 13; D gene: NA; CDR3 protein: CASSEALPETQYF; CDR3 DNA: TGTGCCAGCAGTGAAGCCCTACCGGAGACCCAGTACTTC
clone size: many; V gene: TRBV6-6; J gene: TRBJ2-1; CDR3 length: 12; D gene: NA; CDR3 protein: CASSRGYNEQFF; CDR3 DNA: TGTGCCAGCAGTCGAGGATACAATGAGCAGTTCTTC
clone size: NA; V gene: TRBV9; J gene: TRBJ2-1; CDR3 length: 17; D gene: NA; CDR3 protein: CASRVRGQGDSYNEQFF; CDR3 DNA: TGTGCCAGCAGAGTTCGCGGGCAGGGAGACTCCTACAATGAGCAGTTCTTC
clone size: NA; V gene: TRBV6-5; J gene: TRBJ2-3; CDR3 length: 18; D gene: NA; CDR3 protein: CATVTRARGPTSTDTQYF; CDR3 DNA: TGTGCCACCGTCACGAGGGCGCGGGGGCCTACTAGCACAGATACGCAGTATTTT
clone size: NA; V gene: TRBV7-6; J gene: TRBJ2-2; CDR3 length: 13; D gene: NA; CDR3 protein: CASSSFPAGELFF; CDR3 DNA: TGTGCCAGCAGCTCTTTCCCGGCCGGGGAGCTGTTTTTT
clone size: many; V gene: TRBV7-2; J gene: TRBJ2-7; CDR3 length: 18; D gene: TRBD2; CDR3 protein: CASSLVLGIGSGGAAQYF; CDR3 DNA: TGTGCCAGCAGCTTAGTTCTCGGGATTGGTAGCGGGGGGGCCGCGCAGTACTTC
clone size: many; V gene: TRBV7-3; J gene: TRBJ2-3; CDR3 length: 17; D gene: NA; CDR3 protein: CASSPLTGVSSTDTQYF; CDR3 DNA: TGTGCCAGCAGCCCGCTTACGGGAGTCTCGAGCACAGATACGCAGTATTTT
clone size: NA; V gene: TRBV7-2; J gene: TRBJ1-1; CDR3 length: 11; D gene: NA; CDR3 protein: CASSSRLRAFF; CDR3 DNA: TGTGCCAGCAGCTCCAGGCTTCGAGCTTTCTTT
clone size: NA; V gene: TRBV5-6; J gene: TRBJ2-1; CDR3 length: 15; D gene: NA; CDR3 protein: CASSYTDYSDNEQFF; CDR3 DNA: TGTGCCAGCAGTTATACAGACTACTCGGACAATGAGCAGTTCTTC
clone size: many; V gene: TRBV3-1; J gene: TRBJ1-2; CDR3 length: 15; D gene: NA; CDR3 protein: CASSQDWTGAVGYTF; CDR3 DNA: TGTGCCAGCAGCCAAGACTGGACGGGGGCGGTTGGCTACACCTTC
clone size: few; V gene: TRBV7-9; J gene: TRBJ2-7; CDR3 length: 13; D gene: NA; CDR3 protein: CASSLSPINEQYF; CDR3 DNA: TGTGCCAGCAGCTTAAGCCCAATTAACGAGCAGTACTTC
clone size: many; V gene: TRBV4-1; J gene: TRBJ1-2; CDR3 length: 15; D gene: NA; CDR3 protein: CASSLPSAGAPGYTF; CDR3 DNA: TGCGCCAGCAGCCTCCCCTCGGCAGGGGCGCCCGGCTACACCTTC
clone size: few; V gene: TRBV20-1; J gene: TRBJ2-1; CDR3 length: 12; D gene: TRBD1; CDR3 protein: CSAFDRANEQFF; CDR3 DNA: TGCAGTGCCTTCGACAGGGCCAATGAGCAGTTCTTC
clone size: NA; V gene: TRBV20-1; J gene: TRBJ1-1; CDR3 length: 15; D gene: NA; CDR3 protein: CSARPPGGAKGEAFF; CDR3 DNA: TGCAGTGCTAGACCGCCGGGGGGGGCGAAAGGGGAAGCTTTCTTT
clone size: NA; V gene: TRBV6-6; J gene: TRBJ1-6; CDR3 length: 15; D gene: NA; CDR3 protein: CASSYLEDHGSPLHF; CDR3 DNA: TGTGCCAGCAGTTACCTGGAGGATCACGGATCACCCCTCCACTTT
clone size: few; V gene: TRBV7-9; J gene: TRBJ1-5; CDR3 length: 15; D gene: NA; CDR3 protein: CASSLGAGGGQPQHF; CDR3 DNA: TGTGCCAGCAGCTTAGGTGCCGGGGGCGGACAGCCCCAGCATTTT